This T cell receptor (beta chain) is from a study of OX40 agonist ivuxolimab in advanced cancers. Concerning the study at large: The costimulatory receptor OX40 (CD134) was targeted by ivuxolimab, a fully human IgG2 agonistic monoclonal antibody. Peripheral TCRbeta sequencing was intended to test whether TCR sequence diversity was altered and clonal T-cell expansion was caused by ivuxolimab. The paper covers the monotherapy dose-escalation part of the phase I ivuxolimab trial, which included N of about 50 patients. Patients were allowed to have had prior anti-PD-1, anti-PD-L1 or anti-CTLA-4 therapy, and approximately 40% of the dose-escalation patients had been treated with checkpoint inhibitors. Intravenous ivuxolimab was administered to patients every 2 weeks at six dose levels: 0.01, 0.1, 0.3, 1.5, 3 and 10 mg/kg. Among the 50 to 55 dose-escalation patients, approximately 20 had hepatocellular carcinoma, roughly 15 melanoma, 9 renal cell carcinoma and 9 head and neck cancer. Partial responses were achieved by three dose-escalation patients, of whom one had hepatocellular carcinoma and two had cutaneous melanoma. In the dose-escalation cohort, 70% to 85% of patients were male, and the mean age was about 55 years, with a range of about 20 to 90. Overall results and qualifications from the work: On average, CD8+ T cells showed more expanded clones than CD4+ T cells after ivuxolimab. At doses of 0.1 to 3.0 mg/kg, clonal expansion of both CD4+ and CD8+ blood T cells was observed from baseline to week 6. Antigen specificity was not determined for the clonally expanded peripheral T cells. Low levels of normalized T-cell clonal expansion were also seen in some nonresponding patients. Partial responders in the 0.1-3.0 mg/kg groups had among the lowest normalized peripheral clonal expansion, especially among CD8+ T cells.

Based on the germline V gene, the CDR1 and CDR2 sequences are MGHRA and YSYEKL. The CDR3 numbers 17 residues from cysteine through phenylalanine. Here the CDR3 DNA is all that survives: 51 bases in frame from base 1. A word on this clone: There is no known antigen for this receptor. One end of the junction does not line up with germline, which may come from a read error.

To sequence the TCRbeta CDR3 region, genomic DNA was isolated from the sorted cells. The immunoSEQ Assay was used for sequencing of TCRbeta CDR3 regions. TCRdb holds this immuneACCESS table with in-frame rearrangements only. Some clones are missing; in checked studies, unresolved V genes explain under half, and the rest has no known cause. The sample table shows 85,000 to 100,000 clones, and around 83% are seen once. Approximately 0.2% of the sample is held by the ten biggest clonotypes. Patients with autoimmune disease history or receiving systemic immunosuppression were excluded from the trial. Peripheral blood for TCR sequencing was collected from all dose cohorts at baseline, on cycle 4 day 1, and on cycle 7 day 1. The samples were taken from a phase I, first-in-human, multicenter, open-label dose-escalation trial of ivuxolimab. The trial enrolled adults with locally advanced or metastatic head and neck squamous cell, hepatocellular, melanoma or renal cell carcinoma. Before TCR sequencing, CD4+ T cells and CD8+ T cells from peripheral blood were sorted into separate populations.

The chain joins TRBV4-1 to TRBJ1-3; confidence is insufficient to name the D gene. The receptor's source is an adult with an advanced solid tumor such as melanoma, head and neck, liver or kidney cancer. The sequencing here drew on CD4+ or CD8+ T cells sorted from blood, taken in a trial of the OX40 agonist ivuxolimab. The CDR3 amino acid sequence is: CTSSQDALERRGNTIYF. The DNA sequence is TGCACCAGCAGCCAAGACGCCCTCGAGAGGCGTGGAAACACCATATATTTT.